The clone carrying this T cell receptor (beta chain) was observed a few times. Its antigen is not identified. This sample is part of a study of cytotoxic CD8 clonotypes in ibrutinib-treated CLL. The study's findings and limits: Sustained-remission and progressing patients had unequal sampling times.

The CDR3 totals 13 residues. Trimming left V 0 bases short and J 8 bases short, with 8 bases between. Germline CDR1 reads MNHEY; CDR2 reads SVGAGI. Target depth was 1 in 200,000 to 1 in 1 million T cells, about 10x per clonotype. Data came from immunoSEQ multiplex PCR; TCRdb stores just in-frame clones and leaves some out. In the table there are about 300,000 clones, roughly 71% of which are singletons. J is TRBJ2-1 and V is TRBV6-5, with no clear D. The sequence derives from a human donor with chronic lymphocytic leukemia. The sample consisted of PBMCs, taken after 36 months of ibrutinib treatment. CDR3 nucleotide sequence: TGTGCCAGCAGTTACTCGAGGATCGATGAGCAGTTCTTC. This gives the protein CASSYSRIDEQFF.